This T cell receptor (beta chain) comes out of a study of blood T cells in healthy people across ages. Notes on the study in general: A roughly linear fall in TCR beta diversity per million T cells was seen with increasing age. Naive T cell percentage and TCR beta diversity correlated strongly. Diversity was higher, and naive CD4+ cells more numerous, in long-lived donors than in aged donors.

With regard to this clonotype: The antigen remains undetermined.

V was cut by 4 bases and J by 0 bases, with 14 bases left in between. The CDR3 is made up of 15 amino acids. Germline CDR1 and CDR2: DFQATT and SNEGSKA (reference sequence). Primed by a sample-barcoded 5' primer and a J-beta primer mix, a second PCR proceeded for 7 to 11 cycles. TCRdb passed the 5' RACE reads through MiXCR, listing each CDR3 protein once. The sample yields 800,000 to 950,000 distinct CDR3 sequences, around 49% seen once. This clonotype was obtained from a man aged 25 to 40 in good health. V is TRBV20-1 and J is TRBJ2-3, with D possibly TRBD2 on 6 matching bases. The source material was blood. In nucleotides, the CDR3 is TGCAGTGCTACACTGACTAGTCCTAGCACAGATACGCAGTATTTT. Its translation is CSATLTSPSTDTQYF.